This TCR beta chain appears in the sequencing data of a study of immune cell composition in non-small cell lung cancer. Background on the study: Lung adenocarcinoma or squamous carcinoma made up most tumours. Study-level points and caveats: Tumour TCR-beta clonality was not significantly tied to smoking pack-years. Clones >0.5% enriched in tumour were rarer in adenocarcinoma (roughly 35%) than squamous (roughly 75%).

This clone was counted once. The antigen is not known. Profiled with immunoSEQ multiplex PCR; TCRdb holds only in-frame clones, not every one. The sample carries roughly 2,000 clones, roughly two thirds recorded once. Germline CDR1 is SGHNT and CDR2 is YENEEA. The J segment lost 0 bases and the V segment lost 5 bases, leaving 7 bases of the junction unmatched. The CDR3 extends over 16 amino acids. Normal lung was sampled as far from the tumour as possible, at least 3 cm. The sample taken for sequencing was non-adjacent lung tissue. This sequence joins TRBV11-3 and TRBJ2-3; 8 bases are shared with TRBD2. This clonotype originated in a human donor with non-small cell lung cancer. The CDR3 DNA reads as TGTGCCAGCAGCCCGCAGCGGGGGCGTAGCACAGATACGCAGTATTTT. It codes for CASSPQRGRSTDTQYF. The full variable domain, with the rest looked up from reference TRBV11-3 and TRBJ2-3, is EAGVVQSPRYKIIEKKQPVAFWCNPISGHNTLYWYLQNLGQGPELLIRYENEEAVDDSQLPKDRFSAERLKGVDSTLKIQPAELGDSAVYLCASSPQRGRSTDTQYFGPGTRLTVL.